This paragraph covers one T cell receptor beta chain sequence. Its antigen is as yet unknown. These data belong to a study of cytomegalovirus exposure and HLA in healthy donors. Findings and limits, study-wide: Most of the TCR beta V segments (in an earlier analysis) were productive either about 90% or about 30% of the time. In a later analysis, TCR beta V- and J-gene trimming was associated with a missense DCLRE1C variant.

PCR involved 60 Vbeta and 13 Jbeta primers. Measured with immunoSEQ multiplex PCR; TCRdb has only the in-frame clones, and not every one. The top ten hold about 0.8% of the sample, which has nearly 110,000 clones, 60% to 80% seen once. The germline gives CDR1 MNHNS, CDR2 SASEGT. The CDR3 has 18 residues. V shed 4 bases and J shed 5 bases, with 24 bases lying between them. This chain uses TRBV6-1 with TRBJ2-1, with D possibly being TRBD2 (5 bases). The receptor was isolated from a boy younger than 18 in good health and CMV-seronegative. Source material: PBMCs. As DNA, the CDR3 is TGTGCCAGCAGTGTAGAAACTCTAAGACTACTAAGGAACAATGAGCAGTTCTTC. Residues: CASSVETLRLLRNNEQFF.